This T cell receptor beta chain was observed in a study of blood T cell repertoires in COVID-19. Study-wide context: Italy, Spain and the United States were the sources of the convalescent and acute COVID-19 samples. PBMCs, B-cell-depleted T cells, or T cells were the source of the cDNA or gDNA that made up the material.

In the original workflow: Estimation of nucleated cell counts relied on the amplification of reference gene primers. Sequencing was performed with immunoSEQ multiplex PCR; in TCRdb, only in-frame clones are kept and a portion is missing. V, J and clone size are those of that table, while D and trimming were read from the DNA. The profile shows roughly 130,000 clones, approximately 83% of them singletons. The CDR3 sequence is 16 residues long. The germline V gene encodes CDR1 SGHRS and CDR2 YFSETQ. Unmatched junction bases numbered 11, after V lost 4 bases and J lost 9 bases. The sequenced material came from peripheral blood. The J gene is TRBJ1-6, the V gene TRBV5-1, with 9 positions matching TRBD1. The TCR was taken from a middle-aged man with active or convalescent COVID-19. The CDR3 region is CASSVTAGQGTSPLHF. CDR3 in DNA: TGCGCCAGCAGCGTCACTGCGGGACAGGGCACTTCACCCCTCCACTTT.